Described below is a single TCR beta chain sequence and its context. Germline CDR1 SGDLS, CDR2 YYNGEE. The CDR3 covers 14 residues. The V and J ends lost 1 base and 4 bases respectively, with 8 bases between them. Grouping used clinical history reported by participants in a survey and questionnaire. The data were obtained in a study of blood T cell repertoires in COVID-19. Study in general: Samples representing acute and convalescent COVID-19 were sourced from the United States, Italy and Spain. PBMCs, B-cell-depleted T cells, or T cells were the source of the cDNA or gDNA that made up the material.

Authors' methods: Estimation of nucleated cell counts relied on the amplification of reference gene primers. Method: immunoSEQ multiplex PCR; TCRdb's copy keeps in-frame clones and lacks some. V and J calls and clone size are those listed in that table; D and trimming were worked out from the DNA. The sample records approximately 53,000 clones, almost 80% being singletons. The sample taken for sequencing was PBMCs or T cells enriched from blood (not recorded which). This receptor was taken from a woman between 50 and 59 years old with acute COVID-19. V is TRBV9 and J is TRBJ1-4; tentatively, D is TRBD1 (6 bases). This CDR3 reads CASSVKGDNEKLFF. For the CDR3, the DNA is TGTGCCAGCAGCGTAAAGGGGGATAATGAAAAACTGTTTTTT. Looking up the rest from reference TRBV9 and TRBJ1-4 gives the full variable domain: DSGVTQTPKHLITATGQRVTLRCSPRSGDLSVYWYQQSLDQGLQFLIQYYNGEERAKGNILERFSAQQFPDLHSELNLSSLELGDSALYFCASSVKGDNEKLFFGSGTQLSVL.